The 16 T cell receptor beta chains below all came from one sample that was sequenced in a study of blood T cell repertoires in COVID-19. The protocol was immunoSEQ multiplex PCR, while the TCRdb copy is restricted to in-frame clones and leaves out a portion. There are 350,000 to 450,000 clones in the sample; around nine tenths occur only once, and about 7% lies in the top ten. The specimen was peripheral blood. The receptors were gathered from a woman aged 60-75 years with COVID-19, enrolled during active disease.

Here the CDR3 DNA reads TGTGCCAGCATAATAGAGGGGGGGTCCTACAATGAGCAGTTCTTC. It is translated as CASIIEGGSYNEQFF. The rearrangement links TRBV2 to TRBJ2-1; a weak D match, TRBD2 (7 bases). Germline V lookup: CDR1 SNHLY, CDR2 FYNNEI. The germline V and J ends were trimmed by 7 bases and 1 base, with 14 bases remaining between them. This CDR3 has 15 amino acids.

The chain carries TRBV3-1 (or the pseudogene TRBV3-2) and TRBJ1-2, with D maybe TRBD1 (5 bases). CDR3 length equals 12 residues. Trimming took 3 bases from V and 9 from J, leaving 11 bases between them. Germline lookup yields CDR1 LGHDT and CDR2 YNNKEL (reference sequence). The CDR3 is CASSQTGGSYTF. The CDR3 bases are TGTGCCAGCAGCCAGACGGGGGGTAGCTACACCTTC.

This chain joins TRBV3-1 (or the pseudogene TRBV3-2) and TRBJ1-5, with D maybe TRBD1 (5 bases). Germline CDR1 and CDR2: LGHDT and YNNKEL (reference sequence). V lost 3 bases to trimming and J lost 2 bases, with 8 bases between them. This CDR3 has 14 amino acids. Written as DNA, the CDR3 is TGTGCCAGCAGCCAGGGAGGGGGCAATCAGCCCCAGCATTTT. As protein: CASSQGGGNQPQHF.

V and J are TRBV30 and TRBJ1-6; D gene uncertain. From germline, CDR1 is GTSNPN and CDR2 SVGIG (reference sequence). V gave up 0 bases and J gave up 4 bases, with 4 bases separating them. The CDR3 loop spans 13 amino acids. CDR3 amino acids: CAWSVQYNSPLHF. The CDR3 DNA reads as TGTGCCTGGAGTGTACAGTATAATTCACCCCTCCACTTT.

This chain joins TRBV6-5 and TRBJ2-7, with 9 positions matching TRBD1. CDR3 length: 16 amino acids. Germline V gene data show CDR1 as MNHEY and CDR2 as SVGAGI. V was clipped by 3 bases and J by 5 bases; unmatched bases: 11. CDR3 loop: CASSYLQGQGIDEQYF. In nucleotides, the CDR3 is TGTGCCAGCAGTTATTTACAGGGACAGGGTATCGACGAGCAGTACTTC.

J is TRBJ2-1 and V is TRBV6-6, with 7 positions matching TRBD2. Trimming took 8 bases from V and 0 from J; bases not matched to a gene: 1. The CDR3 has 13 amino acids. From germline, CDR1 is MNHNY and CDR2 SVGAGI (reference sequence). The CDR3 DNA is TGTGCCAGCCAGCGGGGCTCCTACAATGAGCAGTTCTTC. Its protein product is CASQRGSYNEQFF.

The chain links TRBV4-1 to TRBJ2-1, with 7 bases aligning to TRBD2. The CDR3 length is 19 residues. Germline values: CDR1 MGHRA, CDR2 YSYEKL. After removal of 0 bases from V and 9 bases from J, the junction contained 20 bases not matched to a gene. CDR3 protein: CASSQDFGSRAGPSVEQFF. CDR3 sequence (DNA): TGCGCCAGCAGCCAAGATTTCGGGTCCCGAGCGGGGCCATCGGTTGAGCAGTTCTTC.

The chain joins TRBV11-2 to TRBJ2-7, with TRBD1 matching 9 bases. The junction had 8 bases not matched to a gene; V was cut back by 5 bases and J by 3 bases. Germline CDR1 is SGHAT and CDR2 is FQNNGV. The CDR3 is 15 amino acids. The CDR3 reads CASSQTQGQGYEQYF. In DNA form, the CDR3 reads TGTGCCAGCAGCCAAACCCAGGGACAGGGCTACGAGCAGTACTTC.

This rearrangement joins TRBV18 to TRBJ1-5; 9 bases line up with TRBD1. Germline CDR1 KGHSH, CDR2 LQKENI. V shed 3 bases, J shed 5 bases, and the junction held 5 bases outside the gene matches. The CDR3 length is 15 residues. CDR3 loop: CASSPMTGGDQPQHF. DNA for the CDR3: TGTGCCAGCTCACCTATGACAGGGGGTGATCAGCCCCAGCATTTT.

This clone was seen a handful of times. The chain has TRBV7-3 and TRBJ2-3; the match to TRBD2 covers 9 bases. Germline loops: CDR1 SGHTA, CDR2 FQGTGA. This CDR3 is 15 amino acids long. V was clipped by 3 bases and J by 5 bases; unmatched bases: 6. CDR3 sequence (DNA): TGTGCCAGCAGCTTCCGCGGGGGGGTTGGAGATACGCAGTATTTT. Its protein product is CASSFRGGVGDTQYF.

The chain recombines TRBV19 with TRBJ1-1; the D gene is possibly TRBD1 (5 bases). Trimming cost V 7 bases and J 7 bases, with 16 bases left between them. CDR1 is LNHDA and CDR2 is SQIVND in the germline V gene (reference sequence). There are 13 residues in the CDR3. The CDR3 nucleotides are TGTGCCAGTACCGGGGGGAGGGCGGTTGAAGCTTTCTTT. It translates to CASTGGRAVEAFF.

This rearrangement joins TRBV11-2 to TRBJ2-2, with TRBD2 matching over 11 bases. Germline-derived CDR1 and CDR2 are SGHAT and FQNNGV. Trimming took 0 bases from V and 5 from J; bases not matched to a gene: 11. The CDR3 is 19 residues long. CDR3 sequence: CASSLELAGGPGGTGELFF. The CDR3 DNA follows: TGTGCCAGCAGCTTAGAGCTAGCGGGGGGCCCCGGAGGGACCGGGGAGCTGTTTTTT.

V is TRBV11-2 and J is TRBJ1-6; tentative D call: TRBD1 (6 bases). V lost 5 bases to trimming and J lost 9 bases, with 20 bases between them. In germline, CDR1 is SGHAT, CDR2 FQNNGV. The CDR3 contains 16 residues. The CDR3 loop is CASSPGRGQGFSPLHF. The CDR3 bases are TGTGCCAGCAGCCCTGGGCGGGGGCAGGGTTTTTCACCCCTCCACTTT. Based on the CDR3 plus reference TRBV11-2 and TRBJ1-6, the full variable domain is EAGVAQSPRYKIIEKRQSVAFWCNPISGHATLYWYQQILGQGPKLLIQFQNNGVVDDSQLPKDRFSAERLKGVDSTLKIQPAKLEDSAVYLCASSPGRGQGFSPLHFGNGTRLTVT.

This chain connects TRBV21-1 to TRBJ2-1; TRBD1 reflects the table's D call only, with no check against the DNA. TRBV21-1 is classified as a pseudogene. The CDR3 is 16 amino acids. The DNA for the CDR3 is TGTGCCAGCAGCAAAGTTCGCCAGGGTTGTGGCAATGAGCAGTTCTTC. Protein: CASSKVRQGCGNEQFF.

V is TRBV2 and J is TRBJ2-2, with no clear D. Deletions cut 6 bases from V and 3 bases from J, with 5 bases between. Germline-derived CDR1 and CDR2 are SNHLY and FYNNEI. The CDR3 runs to 12 residues. Here the CDR3 reads CASRRDTGELFF. CDR3 coding DNA: TGTGCCAGCAGACGGGACACCGGGGAGCTGTTTTTT.

This chain links TRBV5-1 with TRBJ2-7, with a weak D call TRBD1 (5 bases). The germline CDR1 and CDR2 sequences are SGHRS and YFSETQ. The CDR3 totals 15 residues. Deletions cut 3 bases from V and 2 bases from J, with 15 bases between. DNA of the CDR3: TGCGCCAGCAGCTCAGACTCCCAGGGTCCCTACGAGCAGTACTTC. Protein product: CASSSDSQGPYEQYF. The full variable domain, in which reference TRBV5-1 and TRBJ2-7 provide the parts outside the CDR3, is KAGVTQTPRYLIKTRGQQVTLSCSPISGHRSVSWYQQTPGQGLQFLFEYFSETQRNKGNFPGRFSGRQFSNSRSEMNVSTLELGDSALYLCASSSDSQGPYEQYFGPGTRLTVT.